Below, 12 T cell receptor beta chains from the same sample are listed, as sequenced in a study of cytomegalovirus exposure and HLA in healthy donors. 60 Vbeta and 13 Jbeta primers were used in PCR. Some clones are missing from TCRdb's copy, which holds only in-frame ones; the method was immunoSEQ multiplex PCR. The sample holds 100,000 to 150,000 clones; roughly 80% are singletons and the top ten take roughly 1.2%. Sequenced input: PBMCs. These receptors all come from a boy under 18 in good health and CMV-seronegative.

The chain recombines TRBV6-1 with TRBJ2-1; 8 bases align to TRBD2. CDR3 length equals 15 residues. V trimming: 2 bases; J trimming: 0 bases; junction bases outside the gene matches: 0. Germline V gives CDR1 MNHNS, CDR2 SASEGT. CDR3 coding DNA: TGTGCCAGCAGTGAACTAGCGGGCTCCTACAATGAGCAGTTCTTC. Amino acids: CASSELAGSYNEQFF.

The V gene is TRBV19, the J gene TRBJ2-1, with a tentative D call TRBD2 (6 bases). Germline V gene data show CDR1 as LNHDA and CDR2 as SQIVND (reference sequence). The CDR3 consists of 13 residues. The V end was cut by 7 bases, the J end by 5 bases, with 12 bases between. The CDR3 here is CASTLGTHNEQFF. In DNA form, the CDR3 reads TGTGCCAGTACCTTAGGGACTCACAATGAGCAGTTCTTC.

This CDR3 reads CASSLLQGQPQHF. CDR3 nucleotide sequence: TGTGCCAGCAGCCTCCTACAGGGGCAGCCCCAGCATTTT. This sequence joins TRBV5-6 and TRBJ1-5; the match to TRBD1 covers 7 bases. Germline trimming cut 4 bases from V and 7 bases from J; bases unmatched to any gene: 5. This CDR3 region has 13 residues. Per germline, CDR1 SGHDT and CDR2 YYEEEE.

This clone was seen a single time. The V gene is TRBV25-1, the J gene TRBJ1-2; D uncertain. V was cut by 4 bases and J by 6 bases, with 24 bases left in between. From germline, CDR1 is MGHDK and CDR2 SYGVNS. The CDR3 length is 17 residues. For the CDR3, the DNA is TGTGCCAGCAGTGCCCCTATTGTGCACTTGTCGGTGGATGGCTACACCTTC. Its protein is CASSAPIVHLSVDGYTF.

The rearrangement links TRBV11-3 to TRBJ1-1; 7 bases map to TRBD1. The V gene end was trimmed by 4 bases and the J gene end by 1 base; junction bases not matched to a gene: 6. From germline, CDR1 is SGHNT and CDR2 YENEEA. This CDR3 is 15 amino acids long. The DNA for the CDR3 is TGTGCCAGCAGCTCTGACAGGGAAACGAACACTGAAGCTTTCTTT. Protein product: CASSSDRETNTEAFF.

The chain joins TRBV7-2 to TRBJ2-7; 9 nucleotides match TRBD2. CDR3 length: 16 amino acids. Germline V gene lookup returns CDR1 SGHTA and CDR2 FQGNSA. The V gene end was trimmed by 5 bases and the J gene end by 3 bases; junction bases not matched to a gene: 11. The CDR3 coding sequence is TGTGCCAGCAGCACTGGATGGAGACTAGCGGACTACGAGCAGTACTTC. It encodes CASSTGWRLADYEQYF. Full variable domain (missing parts from reference TRBV7-2 and TRBJ2-7): GAGVSQSPSNKVTEKGKDVELRCDPISGHTALYWYRQSLGQGLEFLIYFQGNSAPDKSGLPSDRFSAERTGGSVSTLTIQRTQQEDSAVYLCASSTGWRLADYEQYFGPGTRLTVT.

The chain couples TRBV30 to TRBJ2-5; D possibly corresponds to TRBD2 (7 bases). This CDR3 is 14 amino acids long. The germline V gene has CDR1 GTSNPN and CDR2 SVGIG (reference sequence). V lost 2 bases and J lost 3, with 13 bases in between. CDR3 protein: CAWSRGGLEETQYF. DNA for the CDR3: TGTGCCTGGAGTAGGGGGGGCTTAGAAGAGACCCAGTACTTC.

The chain employs TRBV12-5 and TRBJ1-3, with D possibly TRBD1 on 6 matching bases. The CDR3 is made up of 19 amino acids. Germline V gene data show CDR1 as LGHNT and CDR2 as FRNRAP. Trimming stripped 0 bases from V and 3 bases from J, with 21 bases between. CDR3 coding DNA: TGTGCTAGTGGTTTGGTACTTTTCCGGGACACCTATTTTGGAAACACCATATATTTT. Translated: CASGLVLFRDTYFGNTIYF.

V gene TRBV11-2 combines with J gene TRBJ1-1; a possible D gene is TRBD1 (5 bases). Germline V lookup: CDR1 SGHAT, CDR2 FQNNGV. Trimming removed 4 bases from V and 2 bases from J, with 11 bases in between. The CDR3 is 14 residues long. The CDR3 loop reads CASSSTVLNTEAFF. Here the CDR3 DNA reads TGTGCCAGCAGCTCGACAGTCCTTAACACTGAAGCTTTCTTT.

This rearrangement joins TRBV9 to TRBJ1-1, with TRBD1 matching 10 bases. V lost 3 bases, J lost 3 bases, and 5 bases stayed unmatched. The CDR3 extends over 15 amino acids. Germline CDR1 is SGDLS and CDR2 is YYNGEE. The CDR3 nucleotides are TGTGCCAGCAGCGCGACCGGGACAGGGGACACTGAAGCTTTCTTT. This encodes CASSATGTGDTEAFF.

The chain carries TRBV2 and TRBJ2-3; weak D call: TRBD2 (6 bases). Trimming shortened V by 5 bases and J by 3 bases, and 9 bases separated the two germline ends. Germline CDR1 is SNHLY and CDR2 is FYNNEI. The CDR3 has 13 amino acids. In DNA, the CDR3 is TGTGCCAGCAGTACGGGAGAGACAGATACGCAGTATTTT. Its protein is CASSTGETDTQYF.

The CDR3: CASSLSGNNEKLFF. CDR3 coding DNA: TGTGCCAGCAGTTTATCCGGGAATAATGAAAAACTGTTTTTT. The V gene is TRBV27, the J gene TRBJ1-4; D call uncertain. This CDR3 is built from 14 residues. V was shortened by 0 bases and J by 4 bases, with 6 bases between the two germline ends. From germline, CDR1 is MNHEY and CDR2 SMNVEV (reference sequence).